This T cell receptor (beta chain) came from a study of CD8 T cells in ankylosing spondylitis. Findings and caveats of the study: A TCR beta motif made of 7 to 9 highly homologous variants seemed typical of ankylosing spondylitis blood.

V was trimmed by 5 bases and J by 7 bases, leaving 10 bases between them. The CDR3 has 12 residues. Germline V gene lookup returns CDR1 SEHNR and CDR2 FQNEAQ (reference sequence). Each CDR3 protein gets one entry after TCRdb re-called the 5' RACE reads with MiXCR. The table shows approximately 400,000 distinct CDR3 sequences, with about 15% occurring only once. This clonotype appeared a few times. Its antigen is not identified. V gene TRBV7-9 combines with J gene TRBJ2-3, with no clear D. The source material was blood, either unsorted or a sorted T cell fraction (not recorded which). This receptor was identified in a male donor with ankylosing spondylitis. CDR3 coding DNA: TGTGCCAGCAGCCCCGAGTGGAATACGCAGTATTTT. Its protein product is CASSPEWNTQYF.